The clone carrying this TCR beta chain was found once. Random hexamers were used to reverse transcribe about 0.5 to 1 ug of RNA. MiXCR, run by TCRdb on the immunoSEQ multiplex PCR reads, gives a single entry per CDR3 protein. Of under 70,000 distinct CDR3 sequences listed, around 94% are singletons. CDR3 length equals 13 residues. Trimming took off 4 bases at V and 1 base at J, with 9 bases between the two ends. Germline CDR1 reads DFQATT; CDR2 reads SNEGSKA (reference sequence). The sample originates from a study of CD8 T cells in Susac syndrome. What was sequenced was CD8+ T cells from PBMCs. V gene TRBV20-1 combines with J gene TRBJ2-3; the D gene is possibly TRBD1 (5 bases). This sequence originates from a human donor in good health. The CDR3 nucleotides are TGCAGTGCTACAGGGAAAGGCACAGATACGCAGTATTTT. As protein: CSATGKGTDTQYF.